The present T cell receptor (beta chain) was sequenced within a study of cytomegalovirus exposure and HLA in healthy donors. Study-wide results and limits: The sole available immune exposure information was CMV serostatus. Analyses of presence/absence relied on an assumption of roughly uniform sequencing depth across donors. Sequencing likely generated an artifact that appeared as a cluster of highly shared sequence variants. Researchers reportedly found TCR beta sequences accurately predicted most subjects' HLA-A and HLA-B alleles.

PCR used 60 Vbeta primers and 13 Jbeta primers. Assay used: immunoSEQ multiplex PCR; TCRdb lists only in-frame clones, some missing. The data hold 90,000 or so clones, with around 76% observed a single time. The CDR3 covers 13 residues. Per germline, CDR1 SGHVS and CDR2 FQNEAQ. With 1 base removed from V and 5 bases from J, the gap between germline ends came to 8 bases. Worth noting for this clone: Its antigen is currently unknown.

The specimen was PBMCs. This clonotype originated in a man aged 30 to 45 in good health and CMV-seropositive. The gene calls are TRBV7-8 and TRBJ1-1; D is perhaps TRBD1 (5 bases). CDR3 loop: CASSLDGGTEAFF. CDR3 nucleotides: TGTGCCAGCAGCTTAGATGGGGGGACTGAAGCTTTCTTT. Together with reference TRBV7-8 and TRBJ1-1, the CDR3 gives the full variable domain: GAGVSQSPRYKVAKRGQDVALRCDPISGHVSLFWYQQALGQGPEFLTYFQNEAQLDKSGLPSDRFFAERPEGSVSTLKIQRTQQEDSAVYLCASSLDGGTEAFFGQGTRLTVV.